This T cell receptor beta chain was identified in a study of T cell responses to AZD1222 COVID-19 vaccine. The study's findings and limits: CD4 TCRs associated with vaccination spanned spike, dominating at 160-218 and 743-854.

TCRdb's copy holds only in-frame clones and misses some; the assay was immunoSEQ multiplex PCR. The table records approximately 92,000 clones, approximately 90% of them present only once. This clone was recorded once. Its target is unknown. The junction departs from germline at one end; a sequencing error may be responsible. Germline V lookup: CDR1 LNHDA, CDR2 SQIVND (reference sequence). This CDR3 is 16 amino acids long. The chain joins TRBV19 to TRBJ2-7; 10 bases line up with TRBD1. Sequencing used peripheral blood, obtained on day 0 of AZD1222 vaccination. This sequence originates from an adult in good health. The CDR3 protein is CASSLDPTGGFYEQYF. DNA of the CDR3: TGTGCCAGTAGTCTAGATCCGACAGGGGGCTTCTACGAGCAGTACTTC.